A single sample is the source of the 11 T cell receptor beta chains below, sequenced in a study of shared clonotypes between healthy human individuals. TCRdb's table, derived via immunoSEQ multiplex PCR, lists solely in-frame clones and lacks some. This sample has 2.3 million or so clones; 85% to 95% occur once, and the top ten carry 0.39%. The sample consisted of naive CD4+ T cells from PBMCs. Documented subset: CD45RA+ positively selected. The receptors originated from a man younger than 30 in good health. Some clones in this sample may be carry-over from other donors' samples.

Comments on this clone: The junction and the germline gene differ at one end; a read error may be behind it. V gene TRBV5-6 combines with J gene TRBJ2-1; TRBD1 might be the D (5 bases). CDR1 is SGHDT, CDR2 YYEEEE, per germline. The CDR3 has 12 amino acids. CDR3 loop: CASSLAARAGIF. In DNA, the CDR3 is TGTGCCAGCAGCTTGGCGGCCAGGGCTGGGATCTTC.

The CDR3 loop is CASKPPLGGTEAFF. The DNA of the CDR3 is TGTGCCAGCAAACCCCCCTTGGGGGGCACTGAAGCTTTCTTT. The V call is TRBV28, the J call TRBJ1-1; perhaps TRBD1 as D (5 bases). The CDR3 totals 14 residues. V lost 7 bases and J lost 4, with 16 bases in between. Germline CDR1 MDHEN, CDR2 SYDVKM.

This chain joins TRBV19 and TRBJ2-1, with D unclear. The CDR3 contains 16 residues. Trimming took 3 bases from V and 0 from J, leaving 12 bases between them. The germline gives CDR1 LNHDA, CDR2 SQIVND (reference sequence). CDR3 sequence (DNA): TGTGCCAGTAGTATTTTTGGTGGGGACTCCTACAATGAGCAGTTCTTC. Translating it yields CASSIFGGDSYNEQFF.

The rearrangement links TRBV7-2 to TRBJ1-5; D unresolved. CDR1 and CDR2 from the germline V gene are SGHTA and FQGNSA. V lost 2 bases to trimming and J lost 4 bases, with 9 bases between them. The CDR3 has 14 residues. The CDR3 here is CASSLLWQNQPQHF. CDR3 bases: TGTGCCAGCAGCTTACTGTGGCAGAATCAGCCCCAGCATTTT.

Here the CDR3 reads CASSLEVTDTQYF. The CDR3 bases are TGTGCCAGCAGCTTAGAGGTCACAGATACGCAGTATTTT. This sequence joins TRBV7-7 and TRBJ2-3; D remains ambiguous. The CDR3 loop spans 13 amino acids. The germline V gene has CDR1 SSHAT and CDR2 FNYEAQ (reference sequence). V was trimmed by 1 base and J by 2 bases, leaving 4 bases between them.

The chain combines TRBV2 with TRBJ2-3; no reliable D call. V dropped 2 bases and J dropped 5 bases, with 11 bases sitting between them. Germline lookup yields CDR1 SNHLY and CDR2 FYNNEI. The CDR3 covers 14 residues. The CDR3 sequence is CASSEPPGRDTQYF. As DNA, the CDR3 is TGTGCCAGCAGTGAACCCCCTGGGCGAGATACGCAGTATTTT. The complete variable domain, with remaining parts taken from reference TRBV2 and TRBJ2-3, reads EPEVTQTPSHQVTQMGQEVILRCVPISNHLYFYWYRQILGQKVEFLVSFYNNEISEKSEIFDDQFSVERPDGSNFTLKIRSTKLEDSAMYFCASSEPPGRDTQYFGPGTRLTVL.

About this clone: The same CDR3 arises from other DNA sequences in this sample as well. The rearrangement joins TRBV2 to TRBJ2-7, with no clear D. This CDR3 spans 11 amino acids. Germline CDR1 and CDR2: SNHLY and FYNNEI. V was cut by 7 bases and J by 4 bases, with 8 bases left in between. The chain's CDR3 is CASTLAYEQYF. CDR3 coding DNA: TGTGCCAGCACCTTGGCGTACGAGCAGTACTTC.

The V and J genes are TRBV2 and TRBJ2-2; 7 bases fit TRBD2. The germline V gene has CDR1 SNHLY and CDR2 FYNNEI. The CDR3 extends over 14 amino acids. The J segment lost 7 bases and the V segment lost 7 bases, leaving 9 bases of the junction unmatched. CDR3 in amino acids: CASKGPSGVGELFF. CDR3 DNA: TGTGCCAGCAAGGGGCCTAGCGGAGTCGGGGAGCTGTTTTTT.

This rearrangement joins TRBV2 to TRBJ2-1, with D unclear. Deletions cut 2 bases from V and 2 bases from J, with 10 bases between. Germline values: CDR1 SNHLY, CDR2 FYNNEI. This CDR3 region has 15 residues. DNA of the CDR3: TGTGCCAGCAGTGAACTCCGGGTGCCCTACAATGAGCAGTTCTTC. It translates to CASSELRVPYNEQFF.

J is TRBJ1-5 and V is TRBV18; 7 bases fit TRBD1. After removal of 5 bases from V and 9 bases from J, the junction contained 4 bases not matched to a gene. Germline V gene lookup returns CDR1 KGHSH and CDR2 LQKENI. The CDR3 covers 12 residues. CDR3 DNA: TGTGCCAGCTCATCAGGGGGAGGGCCCCAGCATTTT. It yields the protein CASSSGGGPQHF. Using reference TRBV18 and TRBJ1-5 for the parts outside the CDR3, the full variable domain is NAGVMQNPRHLVRRRGQEARLRCSPMKGHSHVYWYRQLPEEGLKFMVYLQKENIIDESGMPKERFSAEFPKEGPSILRIQQVVRGDSAAYFCASSSGGGPQHFGDGTRLSIL.

The chain links TRBV27 to TRBJ2-7; D uncertain. The CDR3 is 16 residues long. Germline V gene lookup returns CDR1 MNHEY and CDR2 SMNVEV (reference sequence). The V and J ends lost 5 bases and 5 bases respectively, with 22 bases between them. CDR3 amino acids: CASSVFSTASSNEQYF. For the CDR3, the DNA is TGTGCCAGCAGTGTCTTCTCGACTGCATCGTCGAACGAGCAGTACTTC.